One sample yielded the 7 T cell receptor beta chains listed below, sequenced in a study of blood T cell repertoires in COVID-19. Sequencing was performed with immunoSEQ multiplex PCR; in TCRdb, only in-frame clones are kept and a portion is missing. The data hold about 250,000 clones, with roughly 86% observed a single time. Sequencing was done on a sample of peripheral blood. The source is a woman aged 55-75 years who had recovered from COVID-19.

The rearrangement links TRBV28 to TRBJ2-2; D uncertain. V was shortened by 2 bases and J by 6 bases, with 7 bases between the two germline ends. Germline CDR1 MDHEN, CDR2 SYDVKM. The CDR3 is 13 residues long. The CDR3 loop is CASSLNIAGELFF. Written as DNA, the CDR3 is TGTGCCAGCAGTTTAAACATCGCCGGGGAGCTGTTTTTT.

J is TRBJ1-2 and V is TRBV6-4, with D perhaps TRBD1 (5 bases). The CDR3 runs 15 residues. The germline CDR1 and CDR2 sequences are MRHNA and SNTAGT. The V gene lost 6 bases and the J gene lost 3 bases, with 17 bases spanning the gap. The CDR3 sequence is CASRRQPHRDYGYTF. The CDR3 DNA sequence: TGTGCCAGCAGAAGACAGCCTCATAGGGACTATGGCTACACCTTC.

This clone was recorded only once. The chain couples TRBV19 to TRBJ2-7; D possibly corresponds to TRBD2 (5 bases). This CDR3 spans 15 amino acids. CDR1 LNHDA and CDR2 SQIVND come from the germline V gene (reference sequence). Trimming cost V 5 bases and J 2 bases, with 16 bases left between them. The CDR3: CASSDEGTGTYEQYF. The CDR3 nucleotides are TGTGCCAGTAGTGACGAGGGAACGGGGACCTACGAGCAGTACTTC.

J is TRBJ2-5 and V is TRBV5-4; possible D gene TRBD1, 5 bases. The CDR3 is 16 residues long. V shed 0 bases and J shed 5 bases, with 17 bases lying between them. Per the germline V gene, CDR1 is SGHNT and CDR2 is YYREEE (reference sequence). CDR3 bases: TGTGCCAGCAGCTTGGCCGAGCGCAGGGCTGGGGAGACCCAGTACTTC. It yields the protein CASSLAERRAGETQYF.

The J gene is TRBJ2-1, the V gene TRBV5-4; the match to TRBD2 covers 7 bases. V was clipped by 6 bases and J by 3 bases; unmatched bases: 12. The CDR3 sequence is 16 residues long. Germline CDR1 is SGHNT and CDR2 is YYREEE (reference sequence). CDR3 nucleotides: TGTGCCAGCACCCCTTCCGGCGGGGGTCTCTACAATGAGCAGTTCTTC. It translates to CASTPSGGGLYNEQFF.

The V gene is TRBV24-1, the J gene TRBJ2-1; the match to TRBD2 covers 13 bases. This CDR3 is built from 15 residues. Germline loops: CDR1 KGHDR, CDR2 SFDVKD. The V segment lost 6 bases and the J segment 8 bases; nucleotides outside the gene matches: 6. The CDR3 reads CATSRTSGGVDEQFF. CDR3 DNA sequence: TGTGCCACCAGTAGGACTAGCGGGGGAGTCGATGAGCAGTTCTTC.

This clone occurred a few times. The chain recombines TRBV9 with TRBJ1-5; possible D gene TRBD1, 6 bases. Trimming stripped 9 bases from V and 0 bases from J, with 13 bases between. This CDR3 comprises 14 residues. The germline V gene encodes CDR1 SGDLS and CDR2 YYNGEE. The CDR3 coding sequence is TGTGCCACCAGGTGGGGGCTTAGCAATCAGCCCCAGCATTTT. It yields the protein CATRWGLSNQPQHF.